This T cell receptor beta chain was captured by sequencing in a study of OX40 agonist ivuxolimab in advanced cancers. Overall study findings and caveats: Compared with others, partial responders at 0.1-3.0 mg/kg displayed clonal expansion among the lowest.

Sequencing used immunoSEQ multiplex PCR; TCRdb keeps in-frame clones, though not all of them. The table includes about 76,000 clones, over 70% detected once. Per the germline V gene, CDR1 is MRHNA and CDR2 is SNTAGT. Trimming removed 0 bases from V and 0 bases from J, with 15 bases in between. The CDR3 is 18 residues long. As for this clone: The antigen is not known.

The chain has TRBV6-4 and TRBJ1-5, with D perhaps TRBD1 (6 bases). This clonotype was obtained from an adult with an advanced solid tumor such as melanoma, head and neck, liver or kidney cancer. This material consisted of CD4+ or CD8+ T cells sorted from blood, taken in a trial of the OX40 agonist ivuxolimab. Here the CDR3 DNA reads TGTGCCAGCAGTGACTCTCTCAGGGACATGAATAGCAATCAGCCCCAGCATTTT. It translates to CASSDSLRDMNSNQPQHF.